This T cell receptor (beta chain) was observed in a study of cytomegalovirus exposure and HLA in healthy donors. Study as a whole: Out of approximately 400 genotyped donors, less than 85% belonged to the Caucasian-associated ancestry cluster.

The CDR3 length is 16 residues. The germline CDR1 and CDR2 sequences are SGHRS and YFSETQ. V shed 4 bases, J shed 5 bases, and the junction held 7 bases outside the gene matches. Amplification used 60 Vbeta primers and 13 Jbeta primers. Assay used: immunoSEQ multiplex PCR; TCRdb lists only in-frame clones, some missing. The sample has around 99,000 clones, 70% to 85% seen once. Study findings and constraints: Later analysis demonstrated an association between a missense DCLRE1C variant and TCR beta V- and J-gene trimming. Researchers catalogued some 160 TCR beta chains as cytomegalovirus-associated. Owing to their indistinguishability, certain V segments, notably TRBV6-2 and TRBV6-3, were excluded.

With regard to this clone: Its antigen remains unknown.

This clonotype originated in a male donor in good health and CMV-seronegative. The V and J genes are TRBV5-1 and TRBJ2-1, with 12 bases aligning to TRBD2. The specimen was PBMCs. The CDR3 here is CASSRTLAGGNNEQFF. CDR3 DNA sequence: TGCGCCAGCAGCAGAACACTAGCGGGAGGTAACAATGAGCAGTTCTTC.